A selection of T cell receptor beta chains follows, all from one sample in a study of blood T cells in healthy people across ages. TCRdb reanalysed the 5' RACE reads using MiXCR and keeps one entry per CDR3 protein. Of about 1.5 million distinct CDR3 sequences listed, approximately 39% are singletons. The specimen was blood. The receptor set was obtained from a woman aged 18 to 35 in good health. CDR3s include the opening cysteine and the closing phenylalanine or tryptophan. Fields, in order: V gene, clone size, D gene, J gene, CDR3 protein, CDR3 DNA. The D gene is left open where the match is weak. Only some rows state a clone size, as once, few, many or a class for expanded clones.

TRBV15	NA	NA	TRBJ1-2	CATSREERVSGYTF	TGTGCCACCAGCAGGGAGGAGAGGGTTAGCGGCTACACCTTC
TRBV7-2	NA	NA	TRBJ2-1	CASSSLRQLLYNEQFF	TGTGCCAGCAGCTCACTCCGACAGCTACTCTACAATGAGCAGTTCTTC
TRBV4-3	NA	TRBD2	TRBJ2-1	CASSHGLAGAEQFF	TGCGCCAGCAGCCACGGACTAGCGGGGGCCGAGCAGTTCTTC
TRBV7-9	few	NA	TRBJ1-5	CASSLEVGLRSNQPQHF	TGTGCCAGCAGCTTAGAGGTCGGACTGAGGAGCAATCAGCCCCAGCATTTT
TRBV5-1	few	NA	TRBJ2-1	CASSFLTSQQGNEQFF	TGCGCCAGCAGCTTCCTGACTAGCCAGCAGGGGAATGAGCAGTTCTTC
TRBV5-1	NA	TRBD2	TRBJ2-7	CATKISGGQYEQYF	TGCGCCACCAAAATCAGCGGGGGGCAGTACGAGCAGTACTTC
TRBV12-3/TRBV12-4	NA	NA	TRBJ1-2	CASTSGPPYGYTF	TGTGCCAGCACCTCTGGTCCTCCCTATGGCTACACCTTC
TRBV7-2	many	TRBD2	TRBJ2-1	CASSYQAGGPRNEQFF	TGTGCCAGCAGCTACCAAGCGGGAGGGCCTCGGAATGAGCAGTTCTTC
TRBV9	NA	NA	TRBJ1-2	CASSVDLGWGEYGYTF	TGTGCCAGCAGCGTAGATCTGGGTTGGGGGGAATATGGCTACACCTTC
TRBV10-3	few	NA	TRBJ2-5	CAISESEASARPETQYF	TGTGCCATCAGTGAGTCGGAAGCTAGCGCCCGTCCTGAGACCCAGTACTTC
TRBV12-3/TRBV12-4	NA	NA	TRBJ1-1	CASSSSKTGNTEAFF	TGTGCCAGCAGTTCCTCGAAGACTGGGAACACTGAAGCTTTCTTT
TRBV6-2/TRBV6-3	NA	TRBD2	TRBJ2-5	CASSYSRGRLAGGIGEQYF	TGTGCCAGCAGTTACTCGAGAGGAAGACTAGCGGGAGGGATTGGTGAGCAGTACTTC
TRBV7-9	NA	NA	TRBJ2-7	CASSPGRGKTYEQYF	TGTGCCAGCAGCCCGGGCAGGGGAAAAACCTACGAGCAGTACTTC
TRBV7-9	NA	NA	TRBJ2-3	CASTRPTRADTQYF	TGTGCCAGCACCCGACCCACAAGGGCAGATACGCAGTATTTT
TRBV2	once	TRBD1	TRBJ1-6	CASRGGTGVTPLHF	TGTGCCAGCAGGGGTGGGACAGGGGTGACACCCCTCCACTTT
TRBV6-1	once	NA	TRBJ1-1	CAIRDRAEAFF	TGTGCCATCCGAGACCGGGCTGAAGCTTTCTTT
TRBV28	NA	TRBD1	TRBJ1-4	CASSSATGGGEKLFF	TGTGCCAGCAGTTCCGCGACAGGGGGAGGTGAAAAACTGTTTTTT
TRBV6-1	few	NA	TRBJ2-7	CASSERDGSLEQYF	TGTGCCAGCAGTGAAAGGGACGGAAGTTTGGAGCAGTACTTC
TRBV29-1	few	NA	TRBJ2-7	CSVSQGEQYF	TGCAGCGTCTCCCAGGGCGAGCAGTACTTC
TRBV7-9	NA	TRBD2	TRBJ2-5	CASSLGSAGVETQYF	TGTGCCAGCAGCTTAGGGTCGGCGGGGGTTGAGACCCAGTACTTC
TRBV12-3/TRBV12-4	few	TRBD2	TRBJ2-5	CASSLSSGGSETQYF	TGTGCCAGCAGTTTGTCTAGCGGGGGATCGGAGACCCAGTACTTC
TRBV4-3	few	NA	TRBJ2-7	CASSQAPGFYEQYF	TGCGCCAGCAGCCAAGCCCCGGGCTTTTACGAGCAGTACTTC
TRBV20-1	few	TRBD2	TRBJ2-3	CSATGTTADTQYF	TGCAGTGCTACGGGGACTACCGCAGATACGCAGTATTTT
TRBV15	NA	NA	TRBJ1-6	CATSREANSPLHF	TGTGCCACCAGCAGAGAGGCGAATTCACCCCTCCACTTT
TRBV9	NA	NA	TRBJ2-1	CASSVGGPEQFF	TGTGCCAGCAGCGTAGGGGGTCCCGAGCAGTTCTTC
TRBV28	few	TRBD2	TRBJ2-7	CASTNFPLSGRGYEQYF	TGTGCCAGCACCAATTTTCCACTTAGCGGGAGAGGTTACGAGCAGTACTTC
TRBV5-1	NA	NA	TRBJ2-2	CASSWYDANTGELFF	TGCGCCAGCAGCTGGTACGACGCGAACACCGGGGAGCTGTTTTTT
TRBV6-6	NA	NA	TRBJ1-2	CASSRTDGYGYTF	TGTGCCAGCAGCCGGACAGACGGCTATGGCTACACCTTC
TRBV4-3	once	NA	TRBJ1-5	CASSQEWGSNQPQHF	TGCGCCAGCAGCCAAGAGTGGGGCAGCAATCAGCCCCAGCATTTT
TRBV12-3/TRBV12-4	few	TRBD1	TRBJ2-1	CASSPGQGGFNEQFF	TGTGCCAGCAGCCCCGGACAGGGGGGTTTCAATGAGCAGTTCTTC
TRBV18	NA	TRBD1	TRBJ1-1	CASSPKDRVVGMNTEAFF	TGTGCCAGCTCACCGAAGGACAGGGTGGTGGGTATGAACACTGAAGCTTTCTTT
TRBV6-2/TRBV6-3	NA	NA	TRBJ1-1	CASSYPRGRYTEAFF	TGTGCCAGCAGTTACCCCCGCGGACGTTACACTGAAGCTTTCTTT
TRBV5-6	NA	TRBD2	TRBJ2-3	CASSLRGGSTYTQYF	TGTGCCAGCAGCTTGCGGGGCGGGAGCACATATACGCAGTATTTT
TRBV27	NA	TRBD2	TRBJ2-7	CASSSLAALYGEQYF	TGTGCCAGCAGTTCGCTAGCGGCACTGTACGGGGAGCAGTACTTC
TRBV7-2	NA	NA	TRBJ2-7	CASSLDRMSLYEQYF	TGTGCCAGCAGCTTAGACAGGATGTCTCTCTACGAGCAGTACTTC
TRBV6-5	NA	NA	TRBJ2-1	CASGTVRRSYNEQFF	TGTGCCAGCGGCACGGTGCGGCGGTCCTACAATGAGCAGTTCTTC
TRBV6-5	few	NA	TRBJ2-1	CASSYRATLTREQFF	TGTGCCAGCAGTTACCGAGCAACCCTTACAAGGGAGCAGTTCTTC
TRBV6-2/TRBV6-3	once	TRBD2	TRBJ2-7	CASTFTSGRGYEQYF	TGTGCCAGCACCTTTACTAGCGGGAGGGGGTACGAGCAGTACTTC
TRBV5-1	NA	NA	TRBJ2-2	CASRGLTGELFF	TGCGCCAGCAGGGGGCTTACCGGGGAGCTGTTTTTT
TRBV20-1	few	TRBD1	TRBJ1-5	CSAADRDWKPQHF	TGCAGTGCTGCTGACAGGGATTGGAAGCCCCAGCATTTT
TRBV4-2	NA	TRBD1	TRBJ2-2	CASSQEARTGVFGGELFF	TGTGCCAGCAGCCAAGAAGCTAGGACAGGGGTTTTCGGCGGGGAGCTGTTTTTT